This T cell receptor beta chain was captured in a study of blood T cell repertoires in COVID-19. About the study: PBMCs, B-cell-depleted T cells, or T cells provided the cDNA or gDNA that made up the material.

The protocol was immunoSEQ multiplex PCR, while the TCRdb copy is restricted to in-frame clones and leaves out a portion. Of around 250,000 clones detected, approximately 81% appear once; the ten largest clones hold 3.1%. Sequenced: peripheral blood. The sequence was collected from a woman younger than 35 with acute or convalescent COVID-19.

The CDR3 is CASSSGLAEETQYF. In nucleotides, the CDR3 is TGTGCCAGCAGTTCGGGACTAGCGGAAGAGACCCAGTACTTC. The genes are TRBV28 and TRBJ2-5; 11 nucleotides match TRBD2. Trimming took 4 bases from V and 3 from J; bases not matched to a gene: 1. The V gene's germline CDR1 is MDHEN and CDR2 SYDVKM. The CDR3 contains 14 residues. The whole variable domain, filled in from reference TRBV28 and TRBJ2-5, reads DVKVTQSSRYLVKRTGEKVFLECVQDMDHENMFWYRQDPGLGLRLIYFSYDVKMKEKGDIPEGYSVSREKKERFSLILESASTNQTSMYLCASSSGLAEETQYFGPGTRLLVL.